A single sample is the source of the 10 T cell receptor beta chains below, sequenced in a study of memory CD4+ T cells and cytomegalovirus serostatus. Sequencing was performed with immunoSEQ multiplex PCR; in TCRdb, only in-frame clones are kept and a portion is missing. The table lists 75,000 to 95,000 clones, approximately 80% of them singletons. The sort gate was single viable CD3+CD4+CD8-CD45RO+ cells for memory CD4+ T cells. Material: memory CD4+ T cells from blood. These receptors all stem from an adult in good health and CMV-seronegative.

The V and J genes are TRBV30 and TRBJ1-2; the D gene is possibly TRBD1 (6 bases). V lost 3 bases to trimming and J lost 7 bases, with 15 bases between them. CDR1 and CDR2 (germline): GTSNPN, SVGIG (reference sequence). The CDR3 is 13 residues long. CDR3 nucleotides: TGTGCCTGGAGGGGCGGGGGGCAAGGTGGCTACACCTTC. Translated, it gives CAWRGGGQGGYTF.

This clone was seen a single time. The chain couples TRBV6-8 to TRBJ2-4; 7 bases map to TRBD2. The J segment lost 0 bases and the V segment lost 2 bases, leaving 10 bases of the junction unmatched. Germline V gene sequence: CDR1 MNHGY, CDR2 SAAAGT. CDR3 length: 18 residues. The CDR3 loop is CASSYEASGSLAKNIQYF. Here the CDR3 DNA reads TGTGCCAGCAGTTACGAGGCTAGCGGATCCTTAGCCAAAAACATTCAGTACTTC.

J is TRBJ1-1 and V is TRBV30, with D uncertain. Trimming shortened V by 2 bases and J by 0 bases, and 13 bases separated the two germline ends. The germline V gene encodes CDR1 GTSNPN and CDR2 SVGIG (reference sequence). CDR3 length equals 15 residues. CDR3 loop: CAWSNGRLLNTEAFF. The CDR3 coding sequence is TGTGCCTGGAGTAATGGTCGGCTTCTGAACACTGAAGCTTTCTTT.

The chain has TRBV5-8 and TRBJ2-1; maybe TRBD2 (5 bases). Trimming stripped 2 bases from V and 1 base from J, with 10 bases between. The germline V gene has CDR1 SGHTS and CDR2 YDEGEE. The CDR3 spans 15 residues. The chain's CDR3 is CASSFRGLSYNEQFF. The CDR3 DNA reads TGTGCCAGCAGCTTTAGAGGGCTTTCCTACAATGAGCAGTTCTTC.

This clone has only one observation. The gene calls are TRBV29-1 and TRBJ2-7, with a tentative D call TRBD1 (6 bases). Germline CDR1 reads SQVTM; CDR2 reads ANQGSEA. V dropped 7 bases and J dropped 0 bases, with 10 bases sitting between them. The CDR3 extends over 12 amino acids. The CDR3 region is CSATGSSYEQYF. The DNA of the CDR3 is TGCAGCGCCACAGGGAGCTCCTACGAGCAGTACTTC.

V and J are TRBV2 and TRBJ2-7, with D perhaps matching TRBD1 (6 bases). This CDR3 has 16 residues. V lost 5 bases and J 4 bases, leaving 21 bases between the germline ends. In germline, CDR1 is SNHLY, CDR2 FYNNEI. In DNA form, the CDR3 reads TGTGCCAGCAGTAATACAGGGTTAATCATTCTGTACGAGCAGTACTTC. It yields the protein CASSNTGLIILYEQYF.

J is TRBJ1-4 and V is TRBV29-1; TRBD1 agrees at 7 bases. The V gene end was trimmed by 4 bases and the J gene end by 2 bases; junction bases not matched to a gene: 4. CDR1 and CDR2 (germline): SQVTM, ANQGSEA. The CDR3 spans 14 residues. CDR3 sequence (DNA): TGCAGCGTTGGAGAGGGGGCGACTAATGAAAAACTGTTTTTT. Its translation: CSVGEGATNEKLFF. Combining the CDR3 with reference TRBV29-1 and TRBJ1-4 gives the whole variable domain SAVISQKPSRDICQRGTSLTIQCQVDSQVTMMFWYRQQPGQSLTLIATANQGSEATYESGFVIDKFPISRPNLTFSTLTVSNMSPEDSSIYLCSVGEGATNEKLFFGSGTQLSVL.

The chain's CDR3 is CASSPGPNTDTQYF. The CDR3 bases are TGTGCCAGCTCACCTGGGCCTAACACAGATACGCAGTATTTT. The chain joins TRBV18 to TRBJ2-3; the D is unclear. This CDR3 region has 14 residues. The germline V gene encodes CDR1 KGHSH and CDR2 LQKENI. The V end lost 3 bases, the J end lost 2 bases, and 9 bases lay between the germline ends.

This clone has more than one count but fewer than ten. This chain joins TRBV19 and TRBJ2-2, with D perhaps matching TRBD1 (5 bases). The CDR3 contains 18 residues. In germline, CDR1 is LNHDA, CDR2 SQIVND (reference sequence). V was cut by 3 bases and J by 3 bases, with 20 bases left in between. As DNA, the CDR3 is TGTGCCAGTAGTATGGGGCGCGGCAACCCAATGGACACCGGGGAGCTGTTTTTT. Translated: CASSMGRGNPMDTGELFF.

J is TRBJ2-4 and V is TRBV5-4; 7 positions match TRBD2. This CDR3 comprises 15 residues. In germline, CDR1 is SGHNT, CDR2 YYREEE (reference sequence). V was clipped by 1 base and J by 8 bases; unmatched bases: 9. CDR3 bases: TGTGCCAGCAGCTTGCCTAGGGAGGGGAGCGACATTCAGTACTTC. Translation gives CASSLPREGSDIQYF.